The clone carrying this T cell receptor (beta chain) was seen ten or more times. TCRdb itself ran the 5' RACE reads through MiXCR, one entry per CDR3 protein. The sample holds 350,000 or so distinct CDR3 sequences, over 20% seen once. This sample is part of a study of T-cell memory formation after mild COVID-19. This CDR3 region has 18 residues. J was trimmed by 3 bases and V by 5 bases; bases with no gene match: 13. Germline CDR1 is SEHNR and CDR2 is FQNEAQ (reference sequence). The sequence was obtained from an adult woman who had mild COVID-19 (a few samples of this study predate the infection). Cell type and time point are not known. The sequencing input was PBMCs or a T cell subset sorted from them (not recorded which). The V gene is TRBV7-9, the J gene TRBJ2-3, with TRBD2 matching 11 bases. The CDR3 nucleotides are TGTGCCAGCAGCCCAGACCGACTAGCGGGGATAGTTACAGATACGCAGTATTTT. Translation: CASSPDRLAGIVTDTQYF.